The source of this T cell receptor (beta chain) is a study of early T cells in non-severe SARS-CoV-2 infection. Using its own MiXCR run on the 5' RACE reads, TCRdb lists one record per CDR3 protein. This sample has fewer than 30,000 distinct CDR3 sequences; 3.5% to 5% occur once, and the top ten carry 5.6%. CDR1 SNHLY and CDR2 FYNNEI come from the germline V gene. With 6 bases removed from V and 2 bases from J, the gap between germline ends came to 10 bases. This CDR3 has 13 residues. This sequence originates from an adult who was a healthcare worker with PCR-confirmed SARS-CoV-2 infection or an uninfected control (not recorded which). The genes are TRBV2 and TRBJ1-2; tentatively, D is TRBD1 (6 bases). The source material was whole blood. CDR3 coding DNA: TGTGCCAGCAGGGTAGACAGGAACTATGGCTACACCTTC. As protein: CASRVDRNYGYTF.